Presented here are 24 T cell receptor beta chains from one specimen sequenced in a study of cytomegalovirus exposure and HLA in healthy donors. A multiplex PCR was run with 60 Vbeta primers and 13 Jbeta primers. Profiled with immunoSEQ multiplex PCR; TCRdb holds only in-frame clones, not every one. Among 110,000 to 150,000 clones listed, about 71% were seen once. The source material was PBMCs. Every receptor here comes from a woman aged 55 to 70 in good health and CMV-seropositive.

This clone was seen only once. V and J are TRBV5-6 and TRBJ2-5; D remains ambiguous. The V end lost 3 bases, the J end lost 5 bases, and 5 bases lay between the germline ends. Germline values: CDR1 SGHDT, CDR2 YYEEEE. The CDR3 spans 11 residues. The CDR3: CASSSDETQYF. CDR3 coding DNA: TGTGCCAGCAGCTCAGATGAGACCCAGTACTTC. The full variable domain, completed using reference TRBV5-6 and TRBJ2-5, is DAGVTQSPTHLIKTRGQQVTLRCSPKSGHDTVSWYQQALGQGPQFIFQYYEEEERQRGNFPDRFSGHQFPNYSSELNVNALLLGDSALYLCASSSDETQYFGPGTRLLVL.

This rearrangement joins TRBV5-6 to TRBJ2-7; 10 bases fit TRBD1. Germline CDR1 reads SGHDT; CDR2 reads YYEEEE. This CDR3 has 15 amino acids. With 2 bases clipped from V and 0 bases from J, the junction kept 2 bases outside the gene matches. The CDR3 spells CASSFRDRGSYEQYF. CDR3 bases: TGTGCCAGCAGCTTTCGGGACAGGGGCTCCTACGAGCAGTACTTC.

The CDR3 DNA reads TGTGCCAGCAGACCGACAGGGGGCTACGGTAACTATGGCTACACCTTC. It is translated as CASRPTGGYGNYGYTF. V usage is TRBV28 and J usage is TRBJ1-2, with 10 bases aligning to TRBD1. The CDR3 extends over 16 amino acids. V lost 6 bases and J lost 1; bases outside the gene matches: 8. Germline loops: CDR1 MDHEN, CDR2 SYDVKM.

The V gene is TRBV7-3, the J gene TRBJ2-3; possible D gene TRBD2, 5 bases. V lost 0 bases, J lost 8 bases, and 9 bases lay in between. This CDR3 contains 13 residues. The germline V gene encodes CDR1 SGHTA and CDR2 FQGTGA. The CDR3 DNA reads TGTGCCAGCAGCTTAACGGCCCGGGGTACGCAGTATTTT. This sequence encodes CASSLTARGTQYF.

V gene TRBV4-2 combines with J gene TRBJ2-3, with 7 bases lining up with TRBD1. Losses at the gene ends were 5 bases for V and 3 bases for J; bases not matched to a gene: 8. CDR1 and CDR2 (germline): LGHNA, YNFKEQ. This CDR3 contains 15 residues. The CDR3 reads CASSKGQLNTDTQYF. The CDR3, as DNA: TGTGCCAGCAGCAAGGGACAGCTGAATACAGATACGCAGTATTTT.

V is TRBV18 and J is TRBJ2-5, with D possibly being TRBD1 (5 bases). Gene TRBJ2-7 matches the end of the DNA better, so the J call may be wrong. This CDR3 contains 14 residues. CDR1 is KGHSH and CDR2 is LQKENI in the germline V gene. In DNA form, the CDR3 reads TGTGCCAGCTCACCCGACAGAATCTCTTCCGAGCAGTACTTC. As protein: CASSPDRISSEQYF.

The V and J genes are TRBV2 and TRBJ1-1; D gene uncertain. This CDR3 is built from 14 residues. Germline CDR1 SNHLY, CDR2 FYNNEI. V lost 3 bases to trimming and J lost 4 bases, with 12 bases between them. The CDR3 loop is CASSESRFITEAFF. As DNA, the CDR3 is TGTGCCAGCAGTGAGTCGAGGTTTATCACTGAAGCTTTCTTT.

DNA for the CDR3: TGCGCCAGCAGCCAAGGGTGGACTAGCGGAAACAATGAGCAGTTCTTC. Its protein product is CASSQGWTSGNNEQFF. The V and J genes are TRBV4-1 and TRBJ2-1; 10 bases align to TRBD2. With 1 base clipped from V and 5 bases from J, the junction kept 5 bases outside the gene matches. Per the germline V gene, CDR1 is MGHRA and CDR2 is YSYEKL. CDR3 length: 16 amino acids.

The rearrangement links TRBV7-9 to TRBJ2-6, with TRBD2 identical over 7 bases. This CDR3 is built from 15 residues. V trimming: 7 bases; J trimming: 2 bases; junction bases outside the gene matches: 5. Germline V gives CDR1 SEHNR, CDR2 FQNEAQ (reference sequence). In DNA form, the CDR3 reads TGTGCCAGCACCCTGGGGGGGGCTGGGGCCAACGTCCTGACTTTC. Residues: CASTLGGAGANVLTF.

The V and J genes are TRBV6-1 and TRBJ2-5, with 7 positions matching TRBD1. CDR1 MNHNS and CDR2 SASEGT come from the germline V gene. With V trimmed by 7 bases and J by 5 bases, 7 bases remained unmatched. The CDR3 runs 13 residues. The CDR3 spells CASTPGGSETQYF. Written as DNA, the CDR3 is TGTGCCAGCACCCCAGGGGGTTCGGAGACCCAGTACTTC.

This chain uses TRBV7-2 with TRBJ1-5; tentatively, D is TRBD1 (6 bases). The germline V gene encodes CDR1 SGHTA and CDR2 FQGNSA. The CDR3 extends over 12 amino acids. V was cut by 8 bases and J by 4 bases, with 9 bases left in between. As DNA, the CDR3 is TGTGCCAGCGGGACACCGAATCAGCCCCAGCATTTT. It codes for CASGTPNQPQHF.

This clone was seen only once. The chain carries TRBV29-1 and TRBJ2-3, with 7 bases that match TRBD1. The CDR3 consists of 12 residues. The germline V gene has CDR1 SQVTM and CDR2 ANQGSEA. V lost 6 bases, J lost 4 bases, and 4 bases stayed unmatched. The CDR3 is CSVRQGPDTQYF. The CDR3 DNA follows: TGCAGCGTGAGACAGGGCCCAGATACGCAGTATTTT.

The V gene is TRBV28, the J gene TRBJ1-2, with a tentative D call TRBD1 (5 bases). This CDR3 is 14 amino acids long. Germline CDR1 reads MDHEN; CDR2 reads SYDVKM. Trimming removed 3 bases at V and 3 bases at J, with 11 bases between. This chain's CDR3 is CASSLQGGDYGYTF. As DNA, the CDR3 is TGTGCCAGCAGTTTGCAGGGAGGAGACTATGGCTACACCTTC.

The rearrangement links TRBV6-5 to TRBJ1-1, with D possibly TRBD1 on 6 matching bases. Trimming took off 6 bases at V and 1 base at J, with 9 bases between the two ends. In germline, CDR1 is MNHEY, CDR2 SVGAGI. The CDR3 sequence is 13 residues long. The CDR3 region has the DNA TGTGCCAGCAGCTCACAGGGGAACACTGAAGCTTTCTTT. Protein: CASSSQGNTEAFF.

J is TRBJ2-3 and V is TRBV14; 14 bases are a match to TRBD2. CDR3 length: 15 residues. Losses at the gene ends were 3 bases for V and 10 bases for J; bases not matched to a gene: 6. Germline CDR1 and CDR2: SGHDN and FVKESK. CDR3 in DNA: TGTGCCAGCAGCCAGGGACTAGCGGGAGTAACATCGCAGTATTTT. Translating it yields CASSQGLAGVTSQYF.

Only a few counts were recorded for this clone. This chain uses TRBV19 with TRBJ2-7; D remains unclear. CDR3 size: 12 residues. Germline assignment: CDR1 LNHDA and CDR2 SQIVND (reference sequence). V lost 3 bases to trimming and J lost 6 bases, with 9 bases between them. This CDR3 is CASSMRSSEQYF. The CDR3 DNA follows: TGTGCCAGTAGTATGAGGAGTAGCGAGCAGTACTTC.

This clone turned up a few times. The chain couples TRBV9 to TRBJ2-1, with no clear D. Germline V gene sequence: CDR1 SGDLS, CDR2 YYNGEE. V was trimmed by 0 bases and J by 3 bases, leaving 13 bases between them. This CDR3 is 16 amino acids long. Written as DNA, the CDR3 is TGTGCCAGCAGCGTAGGATCTGAGAAGATCTACAATGAGCAGTTCTTC. This codes for CASSVGSEKIYNEQFF. The full variable domain, rest sourced from reference TRBV9 and TRBJ2-1, is DSGVTQTPKHLITATGQRVTLRCSPRSGDLSVYWYQQSLDQGLQFLIQYYNGEERAKGNILERFSAQQFPDLHSELNLSSLELGDSALYFCASSVGSEKIYNEQFFGPGTRLTVL.

V gene TRBV5-4 combines with J gene TRBJ2-5; D remains unclear. CDR1 is SGHNT, CDR2 YYREEE, per germline (reference sequence). CDR3 length: 12 residues. Trimming took 2 bases from V and 2 from J, leaving 4 bases between them. Here the CDR3 reads CASSLLQETQYF. As DNA, the CDR3 is TGTGCCAGCAGCTTACTACAAGAGACCCAGTACTTC.

The genes are TRBV2 and TRBJ2-3; 8 bases line up with TRBD1. Per germline, CDR1 SNHLY and CDR2 FYNNEI. The V and J ends lost 8 bases and 1 base, in that order; junction bases with no gene match: 8. The CDR3 is 15 amino acids. CDR3 DNA sequence: TGTGCCAGCTCTGGACAGGGATGGGGCACAGATACGCAGTATTTT. This codes for CASSGQGWGTDTQYF.

The CDR3 is CASSLTSGRDGEQFF. CDR3 coding DNA: TGCGCCAGCAGCTTAACTAGCGGGAGGGATGGTGAGCAGTTCTTC. The chain couples TRBV5-1 to TRBJ2-1; TRBD2 matches at 13 bases. V lost 2 bases and J lost 9; bases outside the gene matches: 5. Per germline, CDR1 SGHRS and CDR2 YFSETQ. The CDR3 loop spans 15 amino acids.

This clone was counted a few times. The chain employs TRBV7-9 and TRBJ2-6; TRBD1 might be the D (7 bases). Germline V lookup: CDR1 SEHNR, CDR2 FQNEAQ (reference sequence). There are 17 residues in the CDR3. V was shortened by 6 bases and J by 1 base, with 16 bases between the two germline ends. The CDR3 region is CASRHAGQSSGANVLTF. In DNA, the CDR3 is TGTGCCAGCAGACACGCGGGACAGTCTTCTGGGGCCAACGTCCTGACTTTC.

The rearrangement links TRBV6-5 to TRBJ2-1; tentative D call: TRBD1 (5 bases). Germline CDR1 is MNHEY and CDR2 is SVGAGI. Trimming took 4 bases from V and 1 from J, leaving 14 bases between them. The CDR3 is 16 amino acids. This CDR3 is CASSLSRVGSYNEQFF. The CDR3 nucleotides are TGTGCCAGCAGTTTATCCAGGGTAGGATCCTACAATGAGCAGTTCTTC.

The chain couples TRBV7-2 to TRBJ2-3; 13 bases agree with TRBD2. Germline CDR1 and CDR2: SGHTA and FQGNSA. Losses at the gene ends were 5 bases for V and 2 bases for J; bases not matched to a gene: 7. This CDR3 region has 17 residues. The CDR3 spells CASSPGLAGRSTDTQYF. DNA of the CDR3: TGTGCCAGCAGCCCGGGACTAGCGGGACGATCCACAGATACGCAGTATTTT. Based on the CDR3 plus reference TRBV7-2 and TRBJ2-3, the full variable domain is GAGVSQSPSNKVTEKGKDVELRCDPISGHTALYWYRQSLGQGLEFLIYFQGNSAPDKSGLPSDRFSAERTGGSVSTLTIQRTQQEDSAVYLCASSPGLAGRSTDTQYFGPGTRLTVL.

This rearrangement joins TRBV19 to TRBJ1-1, with D unresolved. With 8 bases removed from V and 10 bases from J, the gap between germline ends came to 14 bases. Germline V gene lookup returns CDR1 LNHDA and CDR2 SQIVND (reference sequence). The CDR3 covers 11 residues. CDR3 DNA: TGTGCCAGTTCGCGGGGTTTTGGAGCTTTCTTT. Translated: CASSRGFGAFF.